One and the same sample provided the 23 T cell receptor beta chains below, sequenced in a study of blood T cell repertoires in COVID-19. Assay: immunoSEQ multiplex PCR; the TCRdb copy retains only in-frame clones and omits some. In the table there are more than 200,000 clones, about 89% of which are singletons. Sequenced material: PBMCs or T cells enriched from blood (not recorded which). The receptors derive from a woman aged 25 to 39 who had recovered from COVID-19.

The chain joins TRBV19 to TRBJ2-2; D gene uncertain. The CDR3 spans 15 residues. Germline V lookup: CDR1 LNHDA, CDR2 SQIVND (reference sequence). The ends were cut back, 7 bases at V and 2 bases at J, with 14 bases in the middle. CDR3 protein: CASMGQNVNTGELFF. The CDR3 DNA follows: TGTGCCAGTATGGGCCAGAATGTTAACACCGGGGAGCTGTTTTTT.

The chain joins TRBV24-1 to TRBJ2-3; D may be TRBD2 (5 bases). CDR3 length: 14 residues. CDR1 and CDR2 (germline): KGHDR, SFDVKD. V lost 9 bases and J lost 1, with 13 bases in between. In DNA, the CDR3 is TGTGCCACCGCCGTAGCGTCTGGCACAGATACGCAGTATTTT. As protein: CATAVASGTDTQYF.

The rearrangement links TRBV5-4 to TRBJ2-1, with D tentatively TRBD2 (6 bases). Germline-derived CDR1 and CDR2 are SGHNT and YYREEE (reference sequence). The CDR3 runs to 15 residues. V was shortened by 1 base and J by 5 bases, with 13 bases between the two germline ends. The CDR3 loop is CASSLFGGEDNEQFF. The CDR3 DNA sequence: TGTGCCAGCAGCTTGTTCGGAGGGGAGGACAATGAGCAGTTCTTC.

This clone was seen a handful of times. The V call is TRBV19, the J call TRBJ2-7, with TRBD1 as a possible D gene (5 bases). Deletions cut 4 bases from V and 2 bases from J, with 18 bases between. Germline V CDR1 and CDR2: LNHDA, SQIVND (reference sequence). The CDR3 has 16 amino acids. CDR3 sequence: CASSTLHTQGAYEQYF. CDR3 nucleotides: TGTGCCAGTAGTACCCTCCACACCCAGGGCGCCTACGAGCAGTACTTC.

The rearrangement joins TRBV14 to TRBJ2-1; 14 nucleotides line up with TRBD2. Germline CDR1 is SGHDN and CDR2 is FVKESK. This CDR3 has 20 residues. The V and J ends lost 1 base and 2 bases, in that order; junction bases with no gene match: 10. CDR3 in amino acids: CASSQGSGMTSGRAYNEQFF. The CDR3 DNA reads TGTGCCAGCAGCCAAGGGTCGGGTATGACTAGCGGGAGGGCCTACAATGAGCAGTTCTTC.

The CDR3 spells CASSFLQGYNSPLHF. CDR3 sequence (DNA): TGTGCCAGCAGCTTCTTACAGGGCTATAATTCACCCCTCCACTTT. The rearrangement uses TRBV7-9 and TRBJ1-6; TRBD1 might be the D (6 bases). Germline V gene lookup returns CDR1 SEHNR and CDR2 FQNEAQ (reference sequence). The CDR3 is 15 residues long. Between the trimmed V and J ends, which lost 3 bases and 3 bases, there was a span of 9 bases.

J is TRBJ2-7 and V is TRBV7-9, with TRBD2 matching over 10 bases. The V gene's germline CDR1 is SEHNR and CDR2 FQNEAQ (reference sequence). The CDR3 loop spans 17 amino acids. V trimming: 1 base; J trimming: 1 base; junction bases outside the gene matches: 7. CDR3 sequence reads: CASSLGLAGAISYEQYF. The CDR3 DNA reads as TGTGCCAGCAGCTTAGGTCTAGCGGGAGCAATTTCCTACGAGCAGTACTTC.

V and J are TRBV7-2 and TRBJ2-5; the match to TRBD1 covers 8 bases. CDR3 length: 15 residues. CDR1 SGHTA and CDR2 FQGNSA come from the germline V gene. J was trimmed by 7 bases and V by 3 bases; bases with no gene match: 10. The CDR3 DNA is TGTGCCAGCAGCTTGGGGACAGGTCGACCGGGGACCCAGTACTTC. As protein: CASSLGTGRPGTQYF.

This chain joins TRBV6-5 and TRBJ2-2, with 10 bases identical to TRBD2. Germline V gene data show CDR1 as MNHEY and CDR2 as SVGAGI. The CDR3 has 16 residues. The junction had 1 base not matched to a gene; V was cut back by 0 bases and J by 3 bases. CDR3 nucleotide sequence: TGTGCCAGCAGTTACTCCCTAGCGGGAGACACCGGGGAGCTGTTTTTT. This translates into CASSYSLAGDTGELFF.

The chain joins TRBV28 to TRBJ1-6, with D possibly TRBD1 on 6 matching bases. Germline CDR1 MDHEN, CDR2 SYDVKM. V lost 6 bases, J lost 5 bases, and 11 bases lay in between. The CDR3 covers 14 residues. CDR3 residues: CASRQGYHNSPLHF. CDR3 sequence (DNA): TGTGCCAGCAGGCAGGGGTACCATAATTCACCCCTCCACTTT.

This rearrangement joins TRBV28 to TRBJ1-6; 9 bases agree with TRBD1. Trimming cost V 6 bases and J 6 bases; bases outside gene matches: 6. CDR3 length: 15 amino acids. Germline CDR1 MDHEN, CDR2 SYDVKM. The CDR3 DNA reads TGTGCCAGCAGGAGCGGACAGGGGAGTAATTCACCCCTCCACTTT. It encodes CASRSGQGSNSPLHF.

This chain links TRBV5-4 with TRBJ1-1; 8 nucleotides match TRBD1. The CDR3 is 15 amino acids. V gave up 5 bases and J gave up 5 bases; unmatched junction bases: 11. Germline CDR1 SGHNT, CDR2 YYREEE (reference sequence). This chain's CDR3 is CASRAGQGSKTEAFF. CDR3 bases: TGTGCCAGCAGGGCTGGACAGGGTAGTAAAACTGAAGCTTTCTTT. Drawing the rest from reference TRBV5-4 and TRBJ1-1, the complete variable domain is ETGVTQSPTHLIKTRGQQVTLRCSSQSGHNTVSWYQQALGQGPQFIFQYYREEENGRGNFPPRFSGLQFPNYSSELNVNALELDDSALYLCASRAGQGSKTEAFFGQGTRLTVV.

The rearrangement links TRBV12-3 or TRBV12-4 to TRBJ1-4; D not resolved. This CDR3 has 13 amino acids. V lost 3 bases, J lost 8 bases, and 10 bases lay in between. In DNA form, the CDR3 reads TGTGCCAGCAGTTTTTTGAGAGGGGAAAAACTGTTTTTT. It is translated as CASSFLRGEKLFF.

This chain uses TRBV7-6 with TRBJ1-5; D call uncertain. This CDR3 spans 15 amino acids. V was cut by 0 bases and J by 4 bases, with 10 bases left in between. Germline V gene sequence: CDR1 SGHVS, CDR2 FNYEAQ. CDR3 region: CASSLARHPNQPQHF. The CDR3 region has the DNA TGTGCCAGCAGCTTAGCCCGACACCCAAATCAGCCCCAGCATTTT.

The V call is TRBV7-3, the J call TRBJ2-1; 9 positions agree with TRBD2. V lost 6 bases, J lost 6 bases, and 12 bases stayed unmatched. CDR1 is SGHTA, CDR2 FQGTGA, per germline. CDR3 size: 16 residues. The CDR3: CASSASPAGGINEQFF. The CDR3 DNA sequence: TGTGCCAGCAGTGCCTCCCCGGCGGGAGGGATCAATGAGCAGTTCTTC.

This clone has more than one count but fewer than ten. This chain uses TRBV28 with TRBJ2-4; 8 nucleotides agree with TRBD1. Per the germline V gene, CDR1 is MDHEN and CDR2 is SYDVKM. The CDR3 is 15 residues long. Germline trimming cut 6 bases from V and 1 base from J; bases unmatched to any gene: 5. The CDR3 protein is CASRLRQGAKNIQYF. In nucleotides, the CDR3 is TGTGCCAGCAGACTCAGACAGGGGGCCAAAAACATTCAGTACTTC.

The chain combines TRBV10-3 with TRBJ2-1, with TRBD2 matching over 8 bases. V shed 2 bases and J 6 bases; nucleotides not matched to a gene: 6. CDR1 is ENHRY, CDR2 SYGVKD, per germline. This CDR3 spans 15 amino acids. The CDR3 protein is CAISETGTSSNEQFF. The DNA of the CDR3 is TGTGCCATCAGTGAGACTGGGACTAGTAGCAATGAGCAGTTCTTC.

The chain joins TRBV2 to TRBJ1-2; D ambiguous. The CDR3 sequence is 13 residues long. The V gene's germline CDR1 is SNHLY and CDR2 FYNNEI. Between the trimmed V and J ends, which lost 8 bases and 3 bases, there was a span of 13 bases. Written as DNA, the CDR3 is TGTGCCAGCTCCCTCTTACAAGACTATGGCTACACCTTC. Protein sequence: CASSLLQDYGYTF.

The genes are TRBV12-5 and TRBJ2-1, with D possibly TRBD1 on 6 matching bases. The CDR3 covers 16 residues. Trimming removed 0 bases at V and 4 bases at J, with 13 bases between. Germline V gene sequence: CDR1 LGHNT, CDR2 FRNRAP. CDR3 sequence (DNA): TGTGCTAGTGGTTTGGTTTCCCACAGGGAATACAATGAGCAGTTCTTC. This gives the protein CASGLVSHREYNEQFF.

The rearrangement links TRBV7-2 to TRBJ2-2, with 10 nucleotides matching TRBD1. V was pared by 5 bases and J by 4 bases, with 7 bases of the junction left unmatched. The CDR3 has 16 amino acids. Germline V gene lookup returns CDR1 SGHTA and CDR2 FQGNSA. The CDR3 sequence is CASSPRQGAGTGELFF. Here the CDR3 DNA reads TGTGCCAGCAGCCCAAGACAGGGGGCGGGCACCGGGGAGCTGTTTTTT.

This clone occurred once. This rearrangement joins TRBV30 to TRBJ2-3; TRBD2 agrees at 8 bases. The V gene end was trimmed by 0 bases and the J gene end by 6 bases; junction bases not matched to a gene: 8. The V gene's germline CDR1 is GTSNPN and CDR2 SVGIG (reference sequence). The CDR3 covers 15 residues. In DNA, the CDR3 is TGTGCCTGGAGTGTACAGGCAGGCGGGGGGGATACGCAGTATTTT. It codes for CAWSVQAGGGDTQYF.

As for this clone: Mismatch with germline at one junction end may stem from a read error. V and J are TRBV6-1 and TRBJ2-2; 7 bases align to TRBD1. The germline V gene encodes CDR1 MNHNS and CDR2 SASEGT. The CDR3 runs to 18 residues. CDR3 nucleotide sequence: TGTGCCAGCAGGGAAGACAGGGCCCTGTTCGCGAACACCGGGGAGCTGTTTTTT. This encodes CASREDRALFANTGELFF.

The chain is built from TRBV9 and TRBJ1-2; D remains unclear. This CDR3 comprises 15 residues. CDR1 and CDR2 (germline): SGDLS, YYNGEE. With 0 bases removed from V and 4 bases from J, the gap between germline ends came to 13 bases. This CDR3 is CASSVGREGFYGYTF. The CDR3 DNA sequence: TGTGCCAGCAGCGTAGGAAGGGAGGGTTTCTATGGCTACACCTTC.